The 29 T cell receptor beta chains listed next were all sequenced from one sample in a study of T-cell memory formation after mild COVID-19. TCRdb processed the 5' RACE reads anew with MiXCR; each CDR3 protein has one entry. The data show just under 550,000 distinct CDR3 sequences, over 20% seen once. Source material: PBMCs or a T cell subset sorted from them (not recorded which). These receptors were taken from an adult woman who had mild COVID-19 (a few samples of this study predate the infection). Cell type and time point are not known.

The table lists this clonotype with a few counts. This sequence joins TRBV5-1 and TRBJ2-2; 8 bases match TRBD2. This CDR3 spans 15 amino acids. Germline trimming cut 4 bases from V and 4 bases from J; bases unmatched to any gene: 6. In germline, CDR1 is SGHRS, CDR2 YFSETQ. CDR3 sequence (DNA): TGCGCCAGCAGCCCACCGGGGGGGTTCACCGGGGAGCTGTTTTTT. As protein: CASSPPGGFTGELFF.

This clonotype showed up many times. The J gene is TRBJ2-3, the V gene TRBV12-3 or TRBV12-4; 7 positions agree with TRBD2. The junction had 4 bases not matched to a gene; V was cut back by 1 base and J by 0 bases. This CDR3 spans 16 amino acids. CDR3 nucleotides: TGTGCCAGCAGTTTAGGGCTAGCGGCTAGCACAGATACGCAGTATTTT. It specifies CASSLGLAASTDTQYF.

The CDR3 bases are TGTGCCAGCAGAAGGGTTAGCACAGATACGCAGTATTTT. Protein sequence: CASRRVSTDTQYF. This rearrangement joins TRBV12-3 or TRBV12-4 to TRBJ2-3; D call uncertain. The CDR3 contains 13 residues. Trimming pared 6 bases from V and 0 bases from J, leaving 7 bases between.

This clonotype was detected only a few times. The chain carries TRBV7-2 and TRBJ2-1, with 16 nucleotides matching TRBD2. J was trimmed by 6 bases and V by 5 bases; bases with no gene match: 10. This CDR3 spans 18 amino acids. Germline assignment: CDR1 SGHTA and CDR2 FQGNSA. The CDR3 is CASSPGTSGGAWINEQFF. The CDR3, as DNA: TGTGCCAGCAGCCCCGGGACTAGCGGGGGGGCCTGGATCAATGAGCAGTTCTTC.

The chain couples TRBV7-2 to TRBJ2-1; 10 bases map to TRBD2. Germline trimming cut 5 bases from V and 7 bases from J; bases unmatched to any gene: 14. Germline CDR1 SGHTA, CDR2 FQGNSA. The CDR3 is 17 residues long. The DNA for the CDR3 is TGTGCCAGCAGCACCAGACTTGGGCTAGCGGGAGTAAATGAGCAGTTCTTC. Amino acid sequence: CASSTRLGLAGVNEQFF. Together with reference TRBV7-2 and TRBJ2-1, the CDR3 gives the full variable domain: GAGVSQSPSNKVTEKGKDVELRCDPISGHTALYWYRQSLGQGLEFLIYFQGNSAPDKSGLPSDRFSAERTGGSVSTLTIQRTQQEDSAVYLCASSTRLGLAGVNEQFFGPGTRLTVL.

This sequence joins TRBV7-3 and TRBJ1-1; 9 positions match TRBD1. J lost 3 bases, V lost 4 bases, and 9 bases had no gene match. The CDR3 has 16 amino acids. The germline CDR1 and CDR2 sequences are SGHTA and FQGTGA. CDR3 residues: CASSSSHRGRDTEAFF. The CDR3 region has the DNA TGTGCCAGCAGCTCATCCCACAGGGGGCGGGACACTGAAGCTTTCTTT.

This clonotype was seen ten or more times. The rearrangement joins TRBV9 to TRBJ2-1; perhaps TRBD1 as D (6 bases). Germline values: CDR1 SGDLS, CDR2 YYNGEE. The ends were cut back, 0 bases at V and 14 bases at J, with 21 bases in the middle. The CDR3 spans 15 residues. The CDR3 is CASSVAADSRGQEFF. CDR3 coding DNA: TGTGCCAGCAGCGTAGCTGCGGACAGTAGGGGTCAGGAGTTCTTC.

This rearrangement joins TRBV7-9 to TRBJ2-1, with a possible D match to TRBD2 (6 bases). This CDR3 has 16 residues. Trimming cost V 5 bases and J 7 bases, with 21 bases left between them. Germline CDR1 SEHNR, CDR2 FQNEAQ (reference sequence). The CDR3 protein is CASSLTEAGRENEQFF. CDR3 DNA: TGTGCCAGCAGCCTGACAGAAGCGGGCCGAGAAAATGAGCAGTTCTTC.

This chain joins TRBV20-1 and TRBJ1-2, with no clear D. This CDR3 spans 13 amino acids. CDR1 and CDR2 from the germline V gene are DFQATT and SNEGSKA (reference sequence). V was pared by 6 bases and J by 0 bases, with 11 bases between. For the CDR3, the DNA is TGCAGTGCCCCGCGGCAGTCTAACTATGGCTACACCTTC. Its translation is CSAPRQSNYGYTF.

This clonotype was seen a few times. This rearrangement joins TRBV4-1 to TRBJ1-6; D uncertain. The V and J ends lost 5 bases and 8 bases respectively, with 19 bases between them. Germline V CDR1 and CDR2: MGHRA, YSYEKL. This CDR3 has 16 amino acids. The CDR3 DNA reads TGCGCCAGCAGCTCCATGACGACCACTCCCGATTCACCCCTCCACTTT. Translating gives CASSSMTTTPDSPLHF.

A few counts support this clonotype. For the CDR3, the DNA is TGTGCCAGCACCCCTGCTCAATCGGGTATTCAGTACTTC. As protein: CASTPAQSGIQYF. This rearrangement joins TRBV12-3 or TRBV12-4 to TRBJ2-4; no definite D call. V dropped 7 bases and J dropped 10 bases, with 17 bases sitting between them. The CDR3 has 13 amino acids.

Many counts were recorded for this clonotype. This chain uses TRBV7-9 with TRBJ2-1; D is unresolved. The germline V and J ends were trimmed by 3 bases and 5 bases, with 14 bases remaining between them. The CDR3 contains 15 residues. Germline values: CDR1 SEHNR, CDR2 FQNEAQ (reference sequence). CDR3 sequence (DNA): TGTGCCAGCAGCTTGTCCTCGGCAGACAACAATGAGCAGTTCTTC. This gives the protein CASSLSSADNNEQFF.

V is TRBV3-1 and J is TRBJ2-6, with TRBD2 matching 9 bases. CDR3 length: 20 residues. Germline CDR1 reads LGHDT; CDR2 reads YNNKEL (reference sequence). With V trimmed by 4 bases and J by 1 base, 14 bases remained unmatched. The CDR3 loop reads CASSLLGTGTSLSGANVLTF. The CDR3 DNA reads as TGTGCCAGCAGCCTTTTAGGTACCGGGACTAGCTTGTCTGGGGCCAACGTCCTGACTTTC.

The CDR3 loop is CASSTGWTSGGSHSYNEQFF. In DNA, the CDR3 is TGCGCCAGCAGCACAGGGTGGACTAGCGGGGGGTCCCACTCCTACAATGAGCAGTTCTTC. The chain recombines TRBV5-1 with TRBJ2-1, with TRBD2 matching over 14 bases. The CDR3 consists of 20 residues. From germline, CDR1 is SGHRS and CDR2 YFSETQ. V gave up 4 bases and J gave up 0 bases; unmatched junction bases: 12. Drawing the rest from reference TRBV5-1 and TRBJ2-1, the complete variable domain is KAGVTQTPRYLIKTRGQQVTLSCSPISGHRSVSWYQQTPGQGLQFLFEYFSETQRNKGNFPGRFSGRQFSNSRSEMNVSTLELGDSALYLCASSTGWTSGGSHSYNEQFFGPGTRLTVL.

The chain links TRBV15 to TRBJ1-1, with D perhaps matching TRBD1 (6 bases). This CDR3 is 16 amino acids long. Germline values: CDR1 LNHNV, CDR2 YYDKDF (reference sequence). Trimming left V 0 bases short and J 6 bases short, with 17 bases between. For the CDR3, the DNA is TGTGCCACCAGCAGAGATCGCGCAGGGGTTTTCGCTGAAGCTTTCTTT. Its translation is CATSRDRAGVFAEAFF.

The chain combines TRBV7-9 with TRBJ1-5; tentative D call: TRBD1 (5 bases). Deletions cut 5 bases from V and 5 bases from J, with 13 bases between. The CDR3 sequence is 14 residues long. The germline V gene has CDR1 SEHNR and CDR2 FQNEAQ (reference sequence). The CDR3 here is CASSPGGSDQPQHF. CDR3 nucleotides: TGTGCCAGCAGCCCCGGGGGTTCGGATCAGCCCCAGCATTTT.

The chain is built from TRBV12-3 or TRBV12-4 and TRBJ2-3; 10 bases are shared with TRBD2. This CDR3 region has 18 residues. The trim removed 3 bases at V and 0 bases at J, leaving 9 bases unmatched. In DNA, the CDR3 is TGTGCCAGCAGTTTGTATCCCCTGACTAGCGGGAGCACAGATACGCAGTATTTT. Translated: CASSLYPLTSGSTDTQYF.

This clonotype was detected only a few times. CDR3 in DNA: TGCGCCAGCAGCCTAGACCGGACGACCTACGAGCAGTACTTC. Translating gives CASSLDRTTYEQYF. The chain recombines TRBV4-3 with TRBJ2-7; D remains ambiguous. This CDR3 has 14 amino acids. CDR1 is LGHNA and CDR2 is YSLEER in the germline V gene. Deletions cut 4 bases from V and 2 bases from J, with 12 bases between.

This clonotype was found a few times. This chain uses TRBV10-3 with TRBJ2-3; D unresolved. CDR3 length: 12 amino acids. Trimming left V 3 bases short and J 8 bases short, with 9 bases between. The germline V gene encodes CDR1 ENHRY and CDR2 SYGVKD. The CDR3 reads CAISEQQSTQYF. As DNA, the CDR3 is TGTGCCATCAGTGAACAACAGTCTACGCAGTATTTT.

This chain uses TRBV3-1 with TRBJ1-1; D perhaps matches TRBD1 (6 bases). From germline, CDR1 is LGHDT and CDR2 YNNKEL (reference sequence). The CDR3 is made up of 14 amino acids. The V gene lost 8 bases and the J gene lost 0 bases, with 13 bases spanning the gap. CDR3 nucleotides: TGTGCCAGCGGGGGGGGCGAGGTGAACACTGAAGCTTTCTTT. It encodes CASGGGEVNTEAFF.

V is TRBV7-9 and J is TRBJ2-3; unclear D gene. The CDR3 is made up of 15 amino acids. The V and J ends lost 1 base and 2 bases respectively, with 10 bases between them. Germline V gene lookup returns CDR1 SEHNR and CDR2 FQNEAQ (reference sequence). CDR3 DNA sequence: TGTGCCAGCAGCTTAGTTGCAGATCACACAGATACGCAGTATTTT. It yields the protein CASSLVADHTDTQYF.

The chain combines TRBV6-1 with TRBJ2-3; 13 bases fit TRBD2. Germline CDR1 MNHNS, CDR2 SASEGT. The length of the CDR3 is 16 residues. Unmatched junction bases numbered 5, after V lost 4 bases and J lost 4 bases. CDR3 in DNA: TGTGCCAGCAGTGCAACTAGCGGGGGGGCCTCAGATACGCAGTATTTT. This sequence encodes CASSATSGGASDTQYF.

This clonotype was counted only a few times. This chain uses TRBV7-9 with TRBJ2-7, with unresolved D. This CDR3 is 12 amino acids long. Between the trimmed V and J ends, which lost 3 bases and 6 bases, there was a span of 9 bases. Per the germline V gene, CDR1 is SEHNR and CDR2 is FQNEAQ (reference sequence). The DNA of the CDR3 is TGTGCCAGCAGCTTCGAGGCGTCCGAGCAGTACTTC. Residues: CASSFEASEQYF.

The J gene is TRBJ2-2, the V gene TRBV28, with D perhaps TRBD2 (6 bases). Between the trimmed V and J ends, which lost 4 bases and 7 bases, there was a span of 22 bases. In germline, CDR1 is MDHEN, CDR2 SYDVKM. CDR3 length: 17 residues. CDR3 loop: CASSSPGTWASGGELFF. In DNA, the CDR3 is TGTGCCAGCAGTTCTCCCGGGACTTGGGCCTCGGGCGGGGAGCTGTTTTTT.

CDR3 in amino acids: CSVEDIGRGREGNTEAFF. CDR3 in DNA: TGCAGCGTTGAAGATATTGGCAGGGGGCGTGAGGGAAACACTGAAGCTTTCTTT. The J gene is TRBJ1-1, the V gene TRBV29-1; 8 nucleotides agree with TRBD1. This CDR3 contains 18 residues. V trimming: 0 bases; J trimming: 2 bases; junction bases outside the gene matches: 14. Germline lookup yields CDR1 SQVTM and CDR2 ANQGSEA. Complete variable domain (other parts from reference TRBV29-1 and TRBJ1-1): SAVISQKPSRDICQRGTSLTIQCQVDSQVTMMFWYRQQPGQSLTLIATANQGSEATYESGFVIDKFPISRPNLTFSTLTVSNMSPEDSSIYLCSVEDIGRGREGNTEAFFGQGTRLTVV.

CDR3 sequence (DNA): TGTGCCACCAGTGACTCCGGACAGTCCTACGAGCAGTACTTC. As protein: CATSDSGQSYEQYF. The chain joins TRBV24-1 to TRBJ2-7; possible D gene TRBD1, 6 bases. Looked up from germline, CDR1 is KGHDR and CDR2 is SFDVKD. CDR3 size: 14 residues. Trimming removed 4 bases from V and 1 base from J, with 10 bases in between.

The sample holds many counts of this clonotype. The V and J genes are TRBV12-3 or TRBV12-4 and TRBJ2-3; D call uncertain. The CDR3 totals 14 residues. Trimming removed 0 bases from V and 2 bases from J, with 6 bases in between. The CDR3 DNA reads TGTGCCAGCAGTTTAGCGGCGGTCACAGATACGCAGTATTTT. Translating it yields CASSLAAVTDTQYF.

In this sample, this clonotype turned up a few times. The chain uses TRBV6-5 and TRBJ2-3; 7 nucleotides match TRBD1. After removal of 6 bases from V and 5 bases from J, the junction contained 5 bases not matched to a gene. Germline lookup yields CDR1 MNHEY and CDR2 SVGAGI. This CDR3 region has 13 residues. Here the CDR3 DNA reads TGTGCCAGCAGGACAGGGTGGATAGATACGCAGTATTTT. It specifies CASRTGWIDTQYF.

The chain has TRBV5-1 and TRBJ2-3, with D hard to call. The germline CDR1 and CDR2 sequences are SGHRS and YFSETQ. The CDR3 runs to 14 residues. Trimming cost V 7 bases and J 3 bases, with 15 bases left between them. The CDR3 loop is CASCPVWATDTQYF. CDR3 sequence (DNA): TGCGCCAGCTGCCCCGTTTGGGCGACAGATACGCAGTATTTT.